This TCR beta chain was documented in a study of blood T cell repertoires in COVID-19 (dated by TCRdb to 2018 to 2020). General notes on the study: Samples from collaborators originated in the United States, Italy and Spain and spanned both the acute and convalescent phases of COVID-19. Where available, HLA class I and class II types were taken from metadata supplied by the sample provider and were not determined by assay-based typing. The prospective study material was composed of cDNA or gDNA derived from T cells, B-cell-depleted T cells, or PBMCs. The repertoires were made available in a free public database intended to serve as a resource for research on the immune response to SARS-CoV-2. A de-identified subject ID, COVID-19 status, age in years and sex were almost always included in the sample metadata. Deeply sampled blood TCRbeta repertoires from subjects exposed to, actively infected with, or recovered from COVID-19 were included in the dataset. The samples were drawn from two sources: the first 160 participants of the ongoing ImmuneRACE study, and about 1,300 subjects contributed by 6 global collaborators.

Findings and caveats that apply to the study as a whole: How much clinical and demographic metadata was included differed by source and by participant, and the metadata was provided uncurated.

For this clone: The antigen this receptor binds is unknown. Within one base of it there is no much larger clone, and no base qualities were kept.

Participants in the prospective study were enrolled through a virtual design, were aged roughly 18 to 100 years, and lived in about 25 United States geographic areas. To assign participants to cohorts, the prospective study relied on clinical history that participants themselves reported in a screening survey and a study questionnaire. Exposed participants had been in contact, within 2 weeks of entering the study, with a person who had a PCR-confirmed or clinician-diagnosed case of COVID-19. Mobile phlebotomists in the prospective study collected whole blood, serum and a nasopharyngeal or oropharyngeal swab from every participant. Additional blood draws and questionnaires over an approximately 2-month period could optionally be provided by prospective study participants. Before DNA extraction, prospective study blood samples were shipped either frozen or at room temperature. TCRbeta CDR3 regions were amplified from genomic DNA by means of the immunoSEQ Assay, a bias-controlled multiplex PCR. In the authors' own workflow: The number of nucleated cells in each sample was estimated by amplification of reference gene primers within the assay. Sequence reads were collapsed and filtered to measure the absolute abundance of every unique TCRbeta CDR3 rearrangement. For each sample, productive Simpson clonality was calculated by taking the square root of Simpson's diversity index across productive rearrangements. TCRdb retrieved this table from immuneACCESS and kept in-frame rearrangements only. Not all clones are present; in checked studies, unresolved V genes account for under half, and no reason is known for the remainder. The V and J calls and clone size are taken from that table; D and trimming were inferred from the DNA. This sample has roughly 58,000 clones in its table, and 65% to 85% of those were observed once. The biggest ten clones account for approximately 51% of the sample.

The source material was PBMCs or T cells enriched from blood (not recorded which). This receptor was identified in a woman aged 60-75 years who had been exposed to COVID-19.

The nucleotide sequence reads as follows: TGTGCCAGCTCACCGGCGGGAGCGGATACGCAGTATTTT. Its translation is CASSPAGADTQYF. The V and J segments used are TRBV18 and TRBJ2-3; 7 junctional bases match TRBD2. The CDR3 holds 13 amino acids from the cysteine to the phenylalanine. The entry retains the CDR3 DNA only, 39 bases that are in frame from base 1. From a lookup of the germline V gene, CDR1 and CDR2 are KGHSH and LQKENI. Germline trimming amounts to 3 bases on V and 6 bases on J, with 3 as the count of junction bases outside the gene matches.